The clone carrying this T cell receptor beta chain appeared a few times. The entry originates in a study of T-cell reconstitution after alpha-beta-depleted transplantation in children. Preparing the TCRbeta library involved the use of unique molecular identifiers. TCRdb independently ran MiXCR on the PCR reads; one entry per CDR3 protein. The sample consists of roughly 500,000 distinct CDR3 sequences, about 31% of them appearing once. The specimen was PBMCs from the stem cell graft donor, collected from the stem cell graft. The TCR comes from a human donor who donated a stem cell graft to a child with aplastic anemia.

Written as DNA, the CDR3 is TGTGCCAGCAGTTATATTACGGGGGGACCAGATACGCAGTATTTT. This encodes CASSYITGGPDTQYF. The J gene is TRBJ2-3, the V gene TRBV6-2 or TRBV6-3; the match to TRBD2 covers 7 bases. This CDR3 has 15 residues. Germline V gene lookup returns CDR1 MNHEY and CDR2 SVGEGT. V shed 3 bases, J shed 4 bases, and the junction held 7 bases outside the gene matches.